This T cell receptor (beta chain) derives from a study of blood T cell repertoires in COVID-19. The CDR3 contains 14 residues. Trimming took 0 bases from V and 1 from J, leaving 5 bases between them. Germline V gives CDR1 SGDLS, CDR2 YYNGEE. The protocol was immunoSEQ multiplex PCR, while the TCRdb copy is restricted to in-frame clones and leaves out a portion. The sample consists of 110,000 to 150,000 clones, 88% of them appearing once. This clone was found many times. V usage is TRBV9 and J usage is TRBJ2-1; D gene uncertain. This TCR was recovered from a man in his 70s with acute or convalescent COVID-19. Source material: peripheral blood. The CDR3: CASSVGLSYNEQFF. CDR3 coding DNA: TGTGCCAGCAGCGTAGGTCTGTCCTACAATGAGCAGTTCTTC.